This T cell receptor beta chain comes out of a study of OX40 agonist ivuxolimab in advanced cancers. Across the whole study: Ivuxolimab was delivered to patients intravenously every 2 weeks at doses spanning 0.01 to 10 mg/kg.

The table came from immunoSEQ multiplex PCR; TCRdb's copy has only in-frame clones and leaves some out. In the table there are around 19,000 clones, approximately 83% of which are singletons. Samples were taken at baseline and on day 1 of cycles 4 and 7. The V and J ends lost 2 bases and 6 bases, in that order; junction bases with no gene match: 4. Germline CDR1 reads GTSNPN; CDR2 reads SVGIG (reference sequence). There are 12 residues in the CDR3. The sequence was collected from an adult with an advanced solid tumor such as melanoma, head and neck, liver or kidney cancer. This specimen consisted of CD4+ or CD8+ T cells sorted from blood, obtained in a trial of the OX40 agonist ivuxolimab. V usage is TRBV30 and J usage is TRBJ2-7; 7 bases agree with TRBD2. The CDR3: CAWSLGGVEQYF. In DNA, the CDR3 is TGTGCCTGGAGTCTGGGAGGGGTCGAGCAGTACTTC.